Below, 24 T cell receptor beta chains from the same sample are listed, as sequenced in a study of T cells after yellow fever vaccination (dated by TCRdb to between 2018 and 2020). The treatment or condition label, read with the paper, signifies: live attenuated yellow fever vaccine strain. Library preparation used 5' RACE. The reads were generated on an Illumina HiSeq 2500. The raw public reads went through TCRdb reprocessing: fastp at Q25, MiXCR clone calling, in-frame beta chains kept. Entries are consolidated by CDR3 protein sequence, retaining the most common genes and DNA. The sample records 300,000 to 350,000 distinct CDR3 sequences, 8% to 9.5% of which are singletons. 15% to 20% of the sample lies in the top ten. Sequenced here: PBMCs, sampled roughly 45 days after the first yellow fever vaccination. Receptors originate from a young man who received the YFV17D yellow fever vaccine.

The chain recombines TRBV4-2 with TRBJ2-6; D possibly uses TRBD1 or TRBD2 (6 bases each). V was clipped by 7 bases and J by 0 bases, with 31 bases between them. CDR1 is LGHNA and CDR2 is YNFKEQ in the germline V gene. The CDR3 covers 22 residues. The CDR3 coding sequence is TGTGCCAGCACCCCGTCAGTACGCGGGGTGTGGGACACTCTCTCTGGGGCCAACGTCCTGACTTTC. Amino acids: CASTPSVRGVWDTLSGANVLTF.

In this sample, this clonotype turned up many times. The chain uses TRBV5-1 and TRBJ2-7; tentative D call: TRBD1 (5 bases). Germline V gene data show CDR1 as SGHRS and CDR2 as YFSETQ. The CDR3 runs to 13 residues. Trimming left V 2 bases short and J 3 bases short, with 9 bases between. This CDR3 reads CASSFLDSYEQYV. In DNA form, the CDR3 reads TGCGCCAGCAGCTTTCTCGACAGCTACGAGCAGTACGTC.

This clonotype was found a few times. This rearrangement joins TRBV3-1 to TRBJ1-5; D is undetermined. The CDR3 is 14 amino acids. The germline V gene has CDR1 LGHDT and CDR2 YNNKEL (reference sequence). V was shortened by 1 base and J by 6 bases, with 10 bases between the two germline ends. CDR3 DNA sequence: TGTGCCAGCAGCCAAGGGGGAGGCAGTCAGCCCCAGCATTTT. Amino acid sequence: CASSQGGGSQPQHF.

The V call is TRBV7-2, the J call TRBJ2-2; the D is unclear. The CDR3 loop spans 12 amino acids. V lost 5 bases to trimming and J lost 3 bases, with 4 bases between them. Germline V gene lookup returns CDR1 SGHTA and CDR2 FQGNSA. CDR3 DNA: TGTGCCAGCAGCATCTACACCGGGGAGCTGTTTTTT. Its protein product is CASSIYTGELFF.

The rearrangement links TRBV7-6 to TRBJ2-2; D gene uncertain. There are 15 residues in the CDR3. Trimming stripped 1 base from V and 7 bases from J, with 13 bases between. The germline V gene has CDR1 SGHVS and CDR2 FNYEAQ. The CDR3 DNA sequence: TGTGCCAGCAGCTTAGGGCCCCTCTTGGTCGGGGAGCTGTTTTTT. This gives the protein CASSLGPLLVGELFF. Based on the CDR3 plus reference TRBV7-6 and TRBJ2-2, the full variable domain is GAGVSQSPRYKVTKRGQDVALRCDPISGHVSLYWYRQALGQGPEFLTYFNYEAQQDKSGLPNDRFSAERPEGSISTLTIQRTEQRDSAMYRCASSLGPLLVGELFFGEGSRLTVL.

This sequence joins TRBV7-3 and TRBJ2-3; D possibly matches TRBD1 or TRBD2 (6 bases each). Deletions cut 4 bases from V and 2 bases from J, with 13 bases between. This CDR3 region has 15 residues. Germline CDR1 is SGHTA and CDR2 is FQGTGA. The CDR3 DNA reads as TGTGCCAGCAGCTCCTTAGGGGGGTACACAGATACGCAGTATTTT. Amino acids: CASSSLGGYTDTQYF. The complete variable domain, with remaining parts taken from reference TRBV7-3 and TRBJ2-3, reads GAGVSQTPSNKVTEKGKYVELRCDPISGHTALYWYRQSLGQGPEFLIYFQGTGAADDSGLPNDRFFAVRPEGSVSTLKIQRTERGDSAVYLCASSSLGGYTDTQYFGPGTRLTVL.

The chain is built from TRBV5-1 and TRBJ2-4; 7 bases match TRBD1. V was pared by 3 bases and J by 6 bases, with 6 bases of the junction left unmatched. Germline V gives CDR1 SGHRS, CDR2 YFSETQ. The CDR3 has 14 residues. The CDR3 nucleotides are TGCGCCAGCAGCTCGACGGGACAGTCAAACATTCAGTACTTC. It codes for CASSSTGQSNIQYF.

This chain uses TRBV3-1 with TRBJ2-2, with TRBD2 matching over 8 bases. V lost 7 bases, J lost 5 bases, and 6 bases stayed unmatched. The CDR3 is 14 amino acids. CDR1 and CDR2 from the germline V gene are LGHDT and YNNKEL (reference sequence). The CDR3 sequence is CASTRLAGTGELFF. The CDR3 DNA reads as TGTGCCAGCACTCGATTAGCGGGGACCGGGGAGCTGTTTTTT.

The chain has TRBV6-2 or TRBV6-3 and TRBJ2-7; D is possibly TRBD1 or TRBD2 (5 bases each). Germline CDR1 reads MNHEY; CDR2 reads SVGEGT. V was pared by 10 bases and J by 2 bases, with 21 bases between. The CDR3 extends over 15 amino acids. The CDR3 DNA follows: TGTGCCACCAACGACAATACTAGGGGTGCCTACGAGCAGTACTTC. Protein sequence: CATNDNTRGAYEQYF.

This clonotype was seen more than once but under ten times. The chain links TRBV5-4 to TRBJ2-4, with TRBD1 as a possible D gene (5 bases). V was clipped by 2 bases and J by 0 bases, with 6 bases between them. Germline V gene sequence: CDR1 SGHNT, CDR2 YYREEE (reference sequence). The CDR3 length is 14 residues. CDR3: CASSFDRAKNIQYF. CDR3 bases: TGTGCCAGCAGCTTTGACAGAGCCAAAAACATTCAGTACTTC.

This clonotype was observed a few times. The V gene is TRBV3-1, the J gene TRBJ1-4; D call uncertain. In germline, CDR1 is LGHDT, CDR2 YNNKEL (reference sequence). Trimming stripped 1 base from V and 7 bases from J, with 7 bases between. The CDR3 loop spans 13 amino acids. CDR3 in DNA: TGTGCCAGCAGCCAAGGACTTGGTGAAAAACTGTTTTTT. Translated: CASSQGLGEKLFF.

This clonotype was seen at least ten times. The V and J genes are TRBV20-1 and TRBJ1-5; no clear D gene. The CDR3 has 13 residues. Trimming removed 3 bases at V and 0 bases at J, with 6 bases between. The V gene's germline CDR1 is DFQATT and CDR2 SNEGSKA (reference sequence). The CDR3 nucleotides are TGCAGTGCTAGTCCGGATAGCAATCAGCCCCAGCATTTT. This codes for CSASPDSNQPQHF.

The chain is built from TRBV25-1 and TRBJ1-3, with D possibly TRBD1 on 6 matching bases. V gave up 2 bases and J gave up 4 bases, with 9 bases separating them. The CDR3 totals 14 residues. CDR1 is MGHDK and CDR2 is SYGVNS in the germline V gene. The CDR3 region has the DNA TGTGCCAGCAGTGAACAGGGGAGGGGAAACACCATATATTTT. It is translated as CASSEQGRGNTIYF.

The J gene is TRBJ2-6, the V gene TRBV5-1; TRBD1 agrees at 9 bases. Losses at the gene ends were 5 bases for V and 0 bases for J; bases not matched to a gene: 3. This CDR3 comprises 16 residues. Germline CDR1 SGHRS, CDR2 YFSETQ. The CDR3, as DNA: TGCGCCAGCAGACAGGGGGCGACCTCTGGGGCCAACGTCCTGACTTTC. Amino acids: CASRQGATSGANVLTF.

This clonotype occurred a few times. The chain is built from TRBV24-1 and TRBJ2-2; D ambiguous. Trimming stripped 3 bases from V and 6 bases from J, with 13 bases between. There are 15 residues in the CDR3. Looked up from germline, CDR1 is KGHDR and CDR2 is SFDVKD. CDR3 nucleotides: TGTGCCACCAGTGATAGTGGGGTTGGAGCCGGGGAGCTGTTTTTT. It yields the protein CATSDSGVGAGELFF.

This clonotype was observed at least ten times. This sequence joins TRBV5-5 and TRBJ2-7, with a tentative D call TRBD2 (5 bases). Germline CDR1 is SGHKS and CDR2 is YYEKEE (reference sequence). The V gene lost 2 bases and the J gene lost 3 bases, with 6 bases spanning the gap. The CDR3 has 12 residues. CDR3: CASSFGGYEQYF. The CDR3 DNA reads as TGTGCCAGCAGCTTCGGAGGCTACGAGCAGTACTTC.

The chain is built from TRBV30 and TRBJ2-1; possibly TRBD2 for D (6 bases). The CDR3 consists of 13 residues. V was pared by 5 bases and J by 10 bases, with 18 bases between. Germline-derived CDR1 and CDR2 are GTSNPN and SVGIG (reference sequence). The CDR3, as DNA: TGTGCCTGGGTAATATTCTGCGGGACGGAGCAGTTCTTC. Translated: CAWVIFCGTEQFF. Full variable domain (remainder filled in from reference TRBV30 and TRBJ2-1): SQTIHQWPATLVQPVGSPLSLECTVEGTSNPNLYWYRQAAGRGLQLLFYSVGIGQISSEVPQNLSASRPQDRQFILSSKKLLLSDSGFYLCAWVIFCGTEQFFGPGTRLTVL.

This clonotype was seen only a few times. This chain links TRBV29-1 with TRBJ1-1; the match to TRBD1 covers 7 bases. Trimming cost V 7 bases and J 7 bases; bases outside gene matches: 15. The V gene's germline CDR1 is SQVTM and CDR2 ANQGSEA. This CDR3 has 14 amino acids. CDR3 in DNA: TGCAGCGCCAGCATCTCCCGGGACAGAGGTGAAGCTTTCTTT. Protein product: CSASISRDRGEAFF.

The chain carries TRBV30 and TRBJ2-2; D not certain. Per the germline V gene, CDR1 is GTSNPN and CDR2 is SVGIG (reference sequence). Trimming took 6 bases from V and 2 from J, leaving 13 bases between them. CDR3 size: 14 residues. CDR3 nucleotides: TGTGCCTGCCATGATTTGGGTAACACCGGGGAGCTGTTTTTT. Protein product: CACHDLGNTGELFF.

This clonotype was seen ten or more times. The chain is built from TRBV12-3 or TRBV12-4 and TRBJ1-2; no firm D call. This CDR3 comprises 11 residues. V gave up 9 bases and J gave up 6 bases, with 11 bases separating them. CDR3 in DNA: TGTGCCAGTAGCCTCGTCAATGGCTACACCTTC. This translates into CASSLVNGYTF.

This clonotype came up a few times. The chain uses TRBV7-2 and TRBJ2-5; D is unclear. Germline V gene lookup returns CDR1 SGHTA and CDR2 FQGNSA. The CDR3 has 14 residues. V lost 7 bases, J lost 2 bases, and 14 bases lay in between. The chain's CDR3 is CASTPYGPQETQYF. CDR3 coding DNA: TGTGCCAGCACCCCTTATGGCCCGCAAGAGACCCAGTACTTC.

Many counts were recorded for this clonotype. The CDR3 protein is CASSRGRDLGEKLFF. CDR3 DNA sequence: TGTGCCAGCAGCCGGGGAAGGGACCTGGGGGAAAAACTGTTTTTT. This chain uses TRBV4-2 with TRBJ1-4, with TRBD1 as a possible D gene (5 bases). The germline V gene has CDR1 LGHNA and CDR2 YNFKEQ. V was shortened by 4 bases and J by 8 bases, with 17 bases between the two germline ends. CDR3 length: 15 amino acids.

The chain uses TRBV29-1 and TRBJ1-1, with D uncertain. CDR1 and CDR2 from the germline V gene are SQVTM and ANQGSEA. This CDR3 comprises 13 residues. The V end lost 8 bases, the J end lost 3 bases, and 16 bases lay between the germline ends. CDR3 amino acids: CSSEAAGDTEAFF. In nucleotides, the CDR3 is TGCAGCTCCGAAGCTGCGGGAGACACTGAAGCTTTCTTT.

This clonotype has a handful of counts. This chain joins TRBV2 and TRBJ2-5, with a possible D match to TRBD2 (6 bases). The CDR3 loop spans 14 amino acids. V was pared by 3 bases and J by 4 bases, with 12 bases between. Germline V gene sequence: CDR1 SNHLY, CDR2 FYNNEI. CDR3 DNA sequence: TGTGCCAGCAGTGACGGTGGAGGGCGAGAGACCCAGTACTTC. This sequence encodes CASSDGGGRETQYF. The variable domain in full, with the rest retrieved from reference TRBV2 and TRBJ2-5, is EPEVTQTPSHQVTQMGQEVILRCVPISNHLYFYWYRQILGQKVEFLVSFYNNEISEKSEIFDDQFSVERPDGSNFTLKIRSTKLEDSAMYFCASSDGGGRETQYFGPGTRLLVL.